The 10 T cell receptor beta chains reported below all come from one sample, sequenced in a study of OX40 agonist ivuxolimab in advanced cancers. Profiled with immunoSEQ multiplex PCR; TCRdb holds only in-frame clones, not every one. The sample carries tens of thousands of clones, 91% recorded once. This sample comprised CD4+ or CD8+ T cells sorted from blood, obtained in a trial of the OX40 agonist ivuxolimab. Receptors were obtained from an adult with an advanced solid tumor such as melanoma, head and neck, liver or kidney cancer.

This chain links TRBV20-1 with TRBJ1-2; TRBD1 is a possible D gene (5 bases). Germline CDR1 reads DFQATT; CDR2 reads SNEGSKA (reference sequence). This CDR3 region has 10 residues. V lost 1 base, J lost 11 bases, and 8 bases lay in between. CDR3 residues: CSARGQGYTF. DNA of the CDR3: TGCAGTGCTAGAGGGCAGGGTTACACCTTC.

The V gene is TRBV9, the J gene TRBJ2-7, with D maybe TRBD2 (5 bases). Trimming left V 3 bases short and J 4 bases short, with 11 bases between. The CDR3 runs 13 residues. Germline V gene sequence: CDR1 SGDLS, CDR2 YYNGEE. CDR3 residues: CASSGEGSYEQYV. CDR3 nucleotides: TGTGCCAGCAGCGGAGAGGGATCTTACGAGCAGTACGTC.

The chain recombines TRBV27 with TRBJ1-1; D unresolved. The CDR3 is made up of 13 amino acids. The germline gives CDR1 MNHEY, CDR2 SMNVEV (reference sequence). Trimming cost V 2 bases and J 5 bases, with 9 bases left between them. The chain's CDR3 is CASSLLLGTEAFF. CDR3 coding DNA: TGTGCCAGCAGTTTACTCCTGGGGACTGAAGCTTTCTTT.

The V call is TRBV6-5, the J call TRBJ1-2; a weak D match, TRBD1 (6 bases). Trimming removed 2 bases from V and 4 bases from J, with 14 bases in between. CDR3 size: 15 residues. Germline V gene sequence: CDR1 MNHEY, CDR2 SVGAGI. CDR3 coding DNA: TGTGCCAGCAGTTACGGCGCAGGGGCCCTCTATGGCTACACCTTC. It codes for CASSYGAGALYGYTF.

This clone showed up just a few times. J is TRBJ1-5 and V is TRBV7-2, with a tentative D call TRBD1 (6 bases). V lost 5 bases and J lost 7, with 12 bases in between. CDR1 SGHTA and CDR2 FQGNSA come from the germline V gene. This CDR3 region has 13 residues. The CDR3 loop reads CASSPTGRQPQHF. The CDR3 DNA reads TGTGCCAGCAGCCCCACAGGGAGGCAGCCCCAGCATTTT.

The V and J genes are TRBV4-1 and TRBJ2-5; 11 bases are shared with TRBD2. Trimming cost V 3 bases and J 5 bases; bases outside gene matches: 11. This CDR3 contains 17 residues. CDR1 and CDR2 from the germline V gene are MGHRA and YSYEKL. The CDR3 is CASSHGALAGEVETQYF. CDR3 in DNA: TGCGCCAGCAGCCACGGGGCACTAGCGGGGGAGGTGGAGACCCAGTACTTC.

In DNA form, the CDR3 reads TGCGCCAGCAGCTTGGGGCAGCCCACAGATACGCAGTATTTT. Protein product: CASSLGQPTDTQYF. The chain recombines TRBV5-1 with TRBJ2-3; D not resolved. Looked up from germline, CDR1 is SGHRS and CDR2 is YFSETQ. The CDR3 totals 14 residues. V shed 0 bases and J shed 2 bases, with 7 bases lying between them.

The chain uses TRBV2 and TRBJ2-3; D remains ambiguous. The CDR3 spans 15 residues. Germline V gene sequence: CDR1 SNHLY, CDR2 FYNNEI. The V and J ends lost 3 bases and 1 base respectively, with 11 bases between them. CDR3 protein: CASSDLGARTDTQYF. In DNA form, the CDR3 reads TGTGCCAGCAGTGACCTGGGCGCACGCACAGATACGCAGTATTTT.

This chain uses TRBV2 with TRBJ1-3; tentatively, D is TRBD1 (6 bases). This CDR3 is 13 amino acids long. The germline CDR1 and CDR2 sequences are SNHLY and FYNNEI. Trimming pared 10 bases from V and 8 bases from J, leaving 18 bases between. CDR3 loop: CAILWSGEDTIYF. DNA of the CDR3: TGTGCCATCCTCTGGTCAGGGGAGGACACCATATATTTT.

The chain is built from TRBV2 and TRBJ1-2; 9 positions agree with TRBD1. CDR1 is SNHLY, CDR2 FYNNEI, per germline. V was clipped by 2 bases and J by 6 bases; unmatched bases: 13. The CDR3 contains 17 residues. The CDR3 coding sequence is TGTGCCAGCAGTGAAATGGGGACAGGGTTCCTTCACCATGGCTACACCTTC. It codes for CASSEMGTGFLHHGYTF. The whole variable domain, remainder taken from reference TRBV2 and TRBJ1-2, is EPEVTQTPSHQVTQMGQEVILRCVPISNHLYFYWYRQILGQKVEFLVSFYNNEISEKSEIFDDQFSVERPDGSNFTLKIRSTKLEDSAMYFCASSEMGTGFLHHGYTFGSGTRLTVV.